This TCR beta chain was recorded in a study of prognosis after radiotherapy for stage I lung cancer. Trimming cost V 1 base and J 6 bases; bases outside gene matches: 10. This CDR3 spans 16 amino acids. Germline lookup yields CDR1 SGHVS and CDR2 FQNEAQ. Starting from genomic DNA, TCR beta CDR3 was amplified through two-round multiplex PCR. Gene-specific TRBV and TRBJ primers were used in PCR round one. TCRdb analysed the multiplex PCR reads with MiXCR anew, one entry per CDR3 protein. The profile shows about 30,000 distinct CDR3 sequences, 31% of them singletons. This specimen consisted of PBMCs, obtained before or after stereotactic body radiation therapy (not recorded which). J is TRBJ2-7 and V is TRBV7-8; 9 bases line up with TRBD2. The sequence was obtained from a donor of 50 years or more with non-small cell lung cancer. The CDR3 region is CASSLDNLAGTCEQYF. Written as DNA, the CDR3 is TGTGCCAGCAGCTTAGACAACCTAGCGGGAACCTGCGAGCAGTACTTC.